The source of this TCR beta chain is a study of blood T cell repertoires in COVID-19. At the level of the study: Acute and convalescent COVID-19 specimens originated in the United States, Italy and Spain. T cells, B-cell-depleted T cells, or PBMCs provided the cDNA or gDNA that served as material.

In the original workflow: Counts of nucleated cells, estimated from reference gene primer amplification, were obtained. Repertoires were generated with immunoSEQ multiplex PCR, while TCRdb's copy carries only in-frame clones and drops some. V and J calls and clone size are given by that table; D and trimming were obtained from the DNA. This table holds around 210,000 clones, about 86% found once. The V gene's germline CDR1 is LNHDA and CDR2 SQIVND (reference sequence). This CDR3 has 12 amino acids. With V trimmed by 1 base and J by 11 bases, 1 base remained unmatched. The sample taken for sequencing was peripheral blood. The V gene is TRBV19, the J gene TRBJ2-1; 8 positions agree with TRBD1. The sequence came from a man aged 18 to 35 with active or convalescent COVID-19. Here the CDR3 reads CASSIGTGKQFF. In nucleotides, the CDR3 is TGTGCCAGTAGTATAGGGACAGGGAAGCAGTTCTTC.